This TCR beta chain was sequenced in a study of blood T cells in healthy people across ages. Concerning this clonotype itself: The antigen is undetermined.

The CDR3 spans 15 residues. Trimming stripped 4 bases from V and 7 bases from J, with 17 bases between. CDR1 and CDR2 (germline): MNHEY, SVGEGT. A J-beta primer mix and a sample-barcoded 5' primer were used in a second PCR of roughly 6 to 11 cycles. MiXCR, run by TCRdb on the 5' RACE reads, gives a single entry per CDR3 protein. The data show about 1.4 million distinct CDR3 sequences, with almost 60% seen just once and roughly 6.3% held by the top ten. Study results and caveats: Both naive CD4+ cell counts and diversity were greater in long-lived donors than in aged donors.

Sequencing was performed on blood. The J gene is TRBJ2-1, the V gene TRBV6-2 or TRBV6-3; D remains unclear. The clonotype originates from a man between 18 and 29 years old in good health. The CDR3 nucleotides read TGTGCCAGCAGTTCTCCTCCGGTGAGGTTGAATGAGCAGTTCTTC. Amino acid sequence: CASSSPPVRLNEQFF.